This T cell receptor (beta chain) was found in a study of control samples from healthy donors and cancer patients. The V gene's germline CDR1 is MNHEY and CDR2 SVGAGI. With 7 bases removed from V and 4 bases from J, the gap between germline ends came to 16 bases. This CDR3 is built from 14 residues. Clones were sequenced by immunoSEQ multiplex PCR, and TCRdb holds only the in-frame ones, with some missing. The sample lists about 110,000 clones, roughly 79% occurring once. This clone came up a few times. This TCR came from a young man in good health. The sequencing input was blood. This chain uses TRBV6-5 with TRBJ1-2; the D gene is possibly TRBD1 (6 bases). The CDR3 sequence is CASTMSGDFYGYTF. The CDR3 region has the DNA TGTGCCAGCACTATGTCAGGGGATTTCTATGGCTACACCTTC.